The 27 T cell receptor beta chains presented below share a single source sample, sequenced in a study of blood T cell repertoires in COVID-19. Repertoires were generated with immunoSEQ multiplex PCR, while TCRdb's copy carries only in-frame clones and drops some. The sample holds some 130,000 clones, 80% to 85% seen once. The sample consisted of PBMCs or T cells enriched from blood (not recorded which). These receptors were obtained from a man aged 35-49 years with acute COVID-19.

The J gene is TRBJ1-2, the V gene TRBV11-2, with D tentatively TRBD1 (5 bases). The CDR3 contains 11 residues. From germline, CDR1 is SGHAT and CDR2 FQNNGV. Deletions cut 5 bases from V and 7 bases from J, with 8 bases between. The CDR3 DNA sequence: TGTGCCAGCAGCCCAGGGCCTGGCTACACCTTC. Protein product: CASSPGPGYTF.

The DNA for the CDR3 is TGTGCCTGGACCCAGTCCCCAGGGGGACAGGGCTATGGCTACACCTTC. Protein sequence: CAWTQSPGGQGYGYTF. This chain uses TRBV30 with TRBJ1-2, with TRBD1 identical over 9 bases. J gave up 4 bases and V 4 bases, and 13 bases lay outside the gene matches. This CDR3 region has 16 residues. Germline CDR1 reads GTSNPN; CDR2 reads SVGIG (reference sequence).

The chain joins TRBV14 to TRBJ2-1, with TRBD1 matching 9 bases. The CDR3 has 16 amino acids. Germline trimming cut 5 bases from V and 2 bases from J; bases unmatched to any gene: 7. Germline lookup yields CDR1 SGHDN and CDR2 FVKESK. The DNA for the CDR3 is TGTGCCAGCAGCATCTGGACAGGGGAAGCCTACAATGAGCAGTTCTTC. Protein: CASSIWTGEAYNEQFF.

The rearrangement links TRBV28 to TRBJ2-1; 8 bases agree with TRBD1. Germline V gene data show CDR1 as MDHEN and CDR2 as SYDVKM. V shed 6 bases, J shed 7 bases, and the junction held 8 bases outside the gene matches. The CDR3 runs to 14 residues. CDR3 nucleotide sequence: TGTGCCAGCAGCCAGACAGGGGCCTTGAATGAGCAGTTCTTC. It encodes CASSQTGALNEQFF.

The chain employs TRBV7-2 and TRBJ1-3; 8 bases fit TRBD1. With V trimmed by 5 bases and J by 2 bases, 2 bases remained unmatched. Germline V gene data show CDR1 as SGHTA and CDR2 as FQGNSA. This CDR3 spans 14 amino acids. The CDR3 coding sequence is TGTGCCAGCAGCCCGGACAGGGCTGGAAACACCATATATTTT. It encodes CASSPDRAGNTIYF.

The chain recombines TRBV5-5 with TRBJ1-3; D unclear. Germline loops: CDR1 SGHKS, CDR2 YYEKEE (reference sequence). There are 16 residues in the CDR3. The V end lost 0 bases, the J end lost 0 bases, and 10 bases lay between the germline ends. Written as DNA, the CDR3 is TGTGCCAGCAGCTTGGCCTTGGCTGACTCTGGAAACACCATATATTTT. This sequence encodes CASSLALADSGNTIYF.

This chain links TRBV18 with TRBJ2-2; D not certain. The CDR3 loop spans 15 amino acids. CDR1 is KGHSH and CDR2 is LQKENI in the germline V gene. V lost 1 base and J 3 bases, leaving 9 bases between the germline ends. This chain's CDR3 is CASSPRASHTGELFF. CDR3 coding DNA: TGTGCCAGCTCACCACGGGCTTCTCACACCGGGGAGCTGTTTTTT.

V and J are TRBV7-2 and TRBJ1-4; maybe TRBD1 (5 bases). The CDR3 sequence is 15 residues long. Trimming stripped 5 bases from V and 0 bases from J, with 10 bases between. From germline, CDR1 is SGHTA and CDR2 FQGNSA. The CDR3 loop reads CASSPAGATNEKLFF. CDR3 nucleotides: TGTGCCAGCAGCCCAGCGGGGGCAACTAATGAAAAACTGTTTTTT.

The genes are TRBV19 and TRBJ2-7, with 12 bases fitting TRBD2. After removal of 7 bases from V and 6 bases from J, the junction contained 10 bases not matched to a gene. CDR3 length: 15 residues. Germline V gene data show CDR1 as LNHDA and CDR2 as SQIVND (reference sequence). In DNA, the CDR3 is TGTGCCAGTATGGCTAGCGGGAGGGCCCTCGCCGAGCAGTACTTC. It codes for CASMASGRALAEQYF.

The genes are TRBV10-3 and TRBJ1-1; the match to TRBD1 covers 9 bases. From germline, CDR1 is ENHRY and CDR2 SYGVKD. The trim removed 10 bases at V and 3 bases at J, leaving 6 bases unmatched. The CDR3 extends over 13 amino acids. The CDR3 DNA reads as TGTGCCACCGCTGGGGACAGGGACACTGAAGCTTTCTTT. Translation: CATAGDRDTEAFF.

The CDR3 loop is CASSLAEGGNTEAFF. Written as DNA, the CDR3 is TGTGCCAGCAGCTTGGCGGAAGGGGGAAACACTGAAGCTTTCTTT. V is TRBV5-4 and J is TRBJ1-1; TRBD1 is a possible D gene (6 bases). This CDR3 has 15 amino acids. Germline lookup yields CDR1 SGHNT and CDR2 YYREEE (reference sequence). V lost 0 bases and J lost 2, with 11 bases in between. The full variable domain, with the rest looked up from reference TRBV5-4 and TRBJ1-1, is ETGVTQSPTHLIKTRGQQVTLRCSSQSGHNTVSWYQQALGQGPQFIFQYYREEENGRGNFPPRFSGLQFPNYSSELNVNALELDDSALYLCASSLAEGGNTEAFFGQGTRLTVV.

This rearrangement joins TRBV28 to TRBJ2-7; 11 nucleotides agree with TRBD1. Germline CDR1 and CDR2: MDHEN and SYDVKM. V shed 4 bases, J shed 6 bases, and the junction held 5 bases outside the gene matches. The CDR3 consists of 14 residues. Written as DNA, the CDR3 is TGTGCCAGCAGTTCGGGACAGGGGGTGCGCGAGCAGTACTTC. Protein sequence: CASSSGQGVREQYF.

As concerns this clone: An end of the junction does not agree with germline; a read error may underlie this. This chain uses TRBV7-9 with TRBJ1-1; weak D call: TRBD1 (5 bases). The CDR3 covers 14 residues. In germline, CDR1 is SEHNR, CDR2 FQNEAQ (reference sequence). CDR3 protein: CVSSRDGENTEAFF. The CDR3 DNA is TGTGTCAGCAGCAGGGACGGGGAGAACACTGAAGCTTTCTTT. Full variable domain (remainder filled in from reference TRBV7-9 and TRBJ1-1): DTGVSQNPRHKITKRGQNVTFRCDPISEHNRLYWYRQTLGQGPEFLTYFQNEAQLEKSRLLSDRFSAERPKGSFSTLEIQRTEQGDSAMYLCVSSRDGENTEAFFGQGTRLTVV.

The chain combines TRBV4-1 with TRBJ1-5; 7 nucleotides match TRBD1. Looked up from germline, CDR1 is MGHRA and CDR2 is YSYEKL. The CDR3 covers 14 residues. Losses at the gene ends were 0 bases for V and 7 bases for J; bases not matched to a gene: 3. The CDR3 spells CASSQEAGGQPQHF. The CDR3 coding sequence is TGCGCCAGCAGCCAAGAGGCAGGGGGACAGCCCCAGCATTTT.

The V call is TRBV28, the J call TRBJ2-1; D not certain. CDR1 is MDHEN and CDR2 is SYDVKM in the germline V gene. Trimming shortened V by 6 bases and J by 5 bases, and 11 bases separated the two germline ends. The CDR3 spans 13 residues. Here the CDR3 reads CASRPWPHNEQFF. The CDR3 nucleotides are TGTGCCAGCAGGCCTTGGCCCCACAATGAGCAGTTCTTC.

The chain links TRBV3-1 (or the pseudogene TRBV3-2) to TRBJ1-1; D remains ambiguous. V dropped 4 bases and J dropped 1 base, with 22 bases sitting between them. The CDR3 totals 18 residues. Germline V gene sequence: CDR1 LGHDT, CDR2 YNNKEL (reference sequence). CDR3 DNA sequence: TGTGCCAGCAGCCCCCGCGGTGGGGTACTAGGGTGGAACACTGAAGCTTTCTTT. Protein: CASSPRGGVLGWNTEAFF.

The chain joins TRBV28 to TRBJ1-5, with TRBD1 matching over 7 bases. The germline V gene encodes CDR1 MDHEN and CDR2 SYDVKM. The CDR3 extends over 16 amino acids. After removal of 1 base from V and 3 bases from J, the junction contained 6 bases not matched to a gene. CDR3 nucleotide sequence: TGTGCCAGCAGTTTATCCGGGACAGTTATCAATCAGCCCCAGCATTTT. Protein: CASSLSGTVINQPQHF.

The genes are TRBV9 and TRBJ2-5, with D maybe TRBD1 (5 bases). Germline V gives CDR1 SGDLS, CDR2 YYNGEE. This CDR3 is built from 15 residues. Trimming removed 1 base from V and 2 bases from J, with 12 bases in between. In DNA, the CDR3 is TGTGCCAGCAGCGTACGGTCACGGACACAAGAGACCCAGTACTTC. Its protein is CASSVRSRTQETQYF.

The rearrangement uses TRBV28 and TRBJ2-1, with D possibly TRBD2 on 6 matching bases. The CDR3 is 14 residues long. The V end was cut by 7 bases, the J end by 6 bases, with 16 bases between. Germline CDR1 and CDR2: MDHEN and SYDVKM. CDR3: CASTGTLGGNEQFF. The CDR3 nucleotides read TGTGCCAGCACCGGGACCCTGGGGGGCAATGAGCAGTTCTTC.

V gene TRBV10-3 combines with J gene TRBJ2-1; TRBD1 agrees at 7 bases. J gave up 4 bases and V 6 bases, and 3 bases lay outside the gene matches. Looked up from germline, CDR1 is ENHRY and CDR2 is SYGVKD. CDR3 length: 13 amino acids. The CDR3 reads CAISPTGYNEQFF. The DNA of the CDR3 is TGTGCCATCAGCCCGACAGGGTACAATGAGCAGTTCTTC.

In DNA, the CDR3 is TGTGCCAGCAGCTCCGACAGTTACAATGAGCAGTTCTTC. It codes for CASSSDSYNEQFF. V gene TRBV11-2 combines with J gene TRBJ2-1, with a tentative D call TRBD1 (5 bases). The CDR3 contains 13 residues. V was pared by 4 bases and J by 4 bases, with 8 bases between. The germline CDR1 and CDR2 sequences are SGHAT and FQNNGV.

The chain is built from TRBV20-1 and TRBJ2-1; D call uncertain. CDR3 length: 10 residues. Germline V gives CDR1 DFQATT, CDR2 SNEGSKA (reference sequence). Trimming cost V 3 bases and J 10 bases, with 7 bases left between them. The CDR3: CSARRNEQFF. The CDR3 region has the DNA TGCAGTGCTAGGAGGAACGAGCAGTTCTTC.

The chain joins TRBV9 to TRBJ1-6; TRBD1 aligns across 7 bases. The CDR3 is 15 residues long. V was pared by 0 bases and J by 8 bases, with 5 bases of the junction left unmatched. Germline lookup yields CDR1 SGDLS and CDR2 YYNGEE. DNA of the CDR3: TGTGCCAGCAGCGTAGGACCAGGGGGTGATTCACCCCTCCACTTT. Amino acids: CASSVGPGGDSPLHF.

The gene calls are TRBV5-8 and TRBJ2-7; D perhaps matches TRBD2 (6 bases). Germline lookup yields CDR1 SGHTS and CDR2 YDEGEE. This CDR3 region has 15 residues. Between the trimmed V and J ends, which lost 0 bases and 2 bases, there was a span of 12 bases. For the CDR3, the DNA is TGTGCCAGCAGCTTGGGTACGGGACTTACCTACGAGCAGTACTTC. It specifies CASSLGTGLTYEQYF.

This chain joins TRBV13 and TRBJ1-4, with D possibly being TRBD1 (6 bases). Trimming removed 1 base from V and 4 bases from J, with 7 bases in between. This CDR3 is built from 14 residues. Germline V gene lookup returns CDR1 PRHDT and CDR2 FYEKMQ (reference sequence). The DNA of the CDR3 is TGTGCCAGCAGCTTAGCAGGGGATAATGAAAAACTGTTTTTT. Its protein product is CASSLAGDNEKLFF.

The chain is built from TRBV11-3 and TRBJ1-2; D gene unclear. V shed 0 bases and J shed 2 bases, with 13 bases lying between them. Per germline, CDR1 SGHNT and CDR2 YENEEA. This CDR3 has 16 amino acids. CDR3 in amino acids: CASSLDHSRGNYGYTF. The CDR3 bases are TGTGCCAGCAGCTTAGATCATTCAAGAGGGAACTATGGCTACACCTTC. The full variable domain, in which reference TRBV11-3 and TRBJ1-2 provide the parts outside the CDR3, is EAGVVQSPRYKIIEKKQPVAFWCNPISGHNTLYWYLQNLGQGPELLIRYENEEAVDDSQLPKDRFSAERLKGVDSTLKIQPAELGDSAVYLCASSLDHSRGNYGYTFGSGTRLTVV.

The genes are TRBV28 and TRBJ2-3; 7 positions agree with TRBD2. CDR1 and CDR2 (germline): MDHEN, SYDVKM. Trimming removed 5 bases from V and 0 bases from J; junction bases left unmatched: 8. The CDR3 totals 16 residues. CDR3 bases: TGTGCCAGCAGTGTACAGCGGGAACCTAGCACAGATACGCAGTATTTT. It yields the protein CASSVQREPSTDTQYF.